These 25 T cell receptor beta chains were sequenced from one sample in a study of cytomegalovirus exposure and HLA in healthy donors. With 60 Vbeta and 13 Jbeta primers, the PCR was carried out. Using immunoSEQ multiplex PCR, the repertoire was profiled, and TCRdb retains in-frame clones only, with some absent. The profile covers fewer than 250,000 clones, with about 75% appearing a single time and 1.5% to 2% taken by the ten largest. The sample taken for sequencing was PBMCs. All receptors come from a man between 18 and 29 years old in good health and CMV-seronegative.

This clone has more than one count but fewer than ten. The chain joins TRBV19 to TRBJ2-1; 11 positions agree with TRBD2. Trimming removed 1 base from V and 0 bases from J; junction bases left unmatched: 8. Germline lookup yields CDR1 LNHDA and CDR2 SQIVND (reference sequence). This CDR3 is 19 amino acids long. CDR3 DNA: TGTGCCAGTAGTATAGGGCTAGCGGGAGGCCCTAGCTCCTACAATGAGCAGTTCTTC. Amino acids: CASSIGLAGGPSSYNEQFF.

The V gene is TRBV7-3, the J gene TRBJ1-1; 7 bases align to TRBD1. The CDR3 extends over 13 amino acids. Germline V gene lookup returns CDR1 SGHTA and CDR2 FQGTGA. V trimming: 4 bases; J trimming: 6 bases; junction bases outside the gene matches: 5. CDR3 loop: CASSSQGRSEAFF. The CDR3 region has the DNA TGTGCCAGCAGCTCACAGGGGAGGTCTGAAGCTTTCTTT.

The chain employs TRBV4-2 and TRBJ1-2, with unresolved D. CDR3 size: 14 residues. Trimming removed 5 bases at V and 3 bases at J, with 13 bases between. Germline V gene sequence: CDR1 LGHNA, CDR2 YNFKEQ. The CDR3 sequence is CASSLRVEDYGYTF. CDR3 bases: TGTGCCAGCAGCTTGCGAGTAGAAGACTATGGCTACACCTTC.

The chain employs TRBV7-8 and TRBJ1-1, with 9 bases matching TRBD1. V trimming: 8 bases; J trimming: 4 bases; junction bases outside the gene matches: 11. The germline gives CDR1 SGHVS, CDR2 FQNEAQ. This CDR3 has 15 residues. The CDR3 protein is CASGGDRVDGTEAFF. The CDR3 DNA reads TGTGCCAGCGGGGGGGACAGGGTTGATGGCACTGAAGCTTTCTTT. Drawing the rest from reference TRBV7-8 and TRBJ1-1, the complete variable domain is GAGVSQSPRYKVAKRGQDVALRCDPISGHVSLFWYQQALGQGPEFLTYFQNEAQLDKSGLPSDRFFAERPEGSVSTLKIQRTQQEDSAVYLCASGGDRVDGTEAFFGQGTRLTVV.

The rearrangement uses TRBV19 and TRBJ1-1; no reliable D call. In germline, CDR1 is LNHDA, CDR2 SQIVND (reference sequence). This CDR3 comprises 14 residues. V was pared by 1 base and J by 1 base, with 7 bases between. CDR3 sequence reads: CASSIVGANTEAFF. The CDR3 DNA reads TGTGCCAGTAGTATAGTGGGCGCGAACACTGAAGCTTTCTTT.

CDR3 region: CASREVGAVDTGELFF. The CDR3, as DNA: TGTGCCAGCAGAGAGGTAGGGGCGGTGGACACCGGGGAGCTGTTTTTT. The rearrangement links TRBV28 to TRBJ2-2, with D perhaps TRBD1 (5 bases). The germline V and J ends were trimmed by 6 bases and 3 bases, with 17 bases remaining between them. Germline CDR1 reads MDHEN; CDR2 reads SYDVKM. The CDR3 extends over 16 amino acids.

V usage is TRBV5-7 and J usage is TRBJ2-3, with a weak D call TRBD1 (6 bases). TRBV5-7 has ORF status, its function being uncertain. The CDR3 totals 16 residues. Trimming removed 4 bases from V and 3 bases from J, with 18 bases in between. The DNA of the CDR3 is TGTGCCAGCAGCACCTGGACAGTCCGGCCTACAGATACGCAGTATTTT. Translating gives CASSTWTVRPTDTQYF.

V usage is TRBV28 and J usage is TRBJ1-5, with 8 bases aligning to TRBD1. Germline CDR1 and CDR2: MDHEN and SYDVKM. CDR3 length: 17 residues. With V trimmed by 0 bases and J by 1 base, 5 bases remained unmatched. This chain's CDR3 is CASSLWAGGTSNQPQHF. The DNA for the CDR3 is TGTGCCAGCAGTTTATGGGCAGGGGGCACAAGCAATCAGCCCCAGCATTTT.

V and J are TRBV19 and TRBJ2-3; TRBD2 matches at 9 bases. The trim removed 6 bases at V and 6 bases at J, leaving 10 bases unmatched. This CDR3 spans 15 amino acids. Germline lookup yields CDR1 LNHDA and CDR2 SQIVND (reference sequence). CDR3 DNA: TGTGCCAGTAGCAGGACTAGCGCGGGATCGGATACGCAGTATTTT. This gives the protein CASSRTSAGSDTQYF.

The J gene is TRBJ1-2, the V gene TRBV5-6; D unresolved. The V gene's germline CDR1 is SGHDT and CDR2 YYEEEE. The V and J ends lost 0 bases and 0 bases respectively, with 6 bases between them. This CDR3 contains 14 residues. The CDR3 region is CASSLDRTNYGYTF. The CDR3 DNA sequence: TGTGCCAGCAGCTTGGACAGAACTAACTATGGCTACACCTTC.

V is TRBV6-1 and J is TRBJ1-6, with 8 bases identical to TRBD1. CDR3 length equals 15 residues. Germline V gene sequence: CDR1 MNHNS, CDR2 SASEGT. Trimming took 8 bases from V and 6 from J; bases not matched to a gene: 9. This CDR3 is CASARDRGSNSPLHF. The CDR3 DNA reads as TGTGCCAGCGCCCGAGACAGGGGATCTAATTCACCCCTCCACTTT.

This clone has only a few counts. The chain links TRBV5-1 to TRBJ2-3, with 10 nucleotides matching TRBD2. This CDR3 is 15 amino acids long. CDR1 and CDR2 from the germline V gene are SGHRS and YFSETQ. J gave up 2 bases and V 1 base, and 1 base lay outside the gene matches. DNA of the CDR3: TGCGCCAGCAGCTTGACTAGCGGGATCACAGATACGCAGTATTTT. Its protein is CASSLTSGITDTQYF.

The genes are TRBV5-1 and TRBJ2-1; TRBD2 matches at 11 bases. V shed 6 bases and J 2 bases; nucleotides not matched to a gene: 7. The CDR3 has 16 amino acids. The V gene's germline CDR1 is SGHRS and CDR2 YFSETQ. CDR3 in DNA: TGCGCCAGCAAGAGGATTAGCGGGGGGGCCTACAATGAGCAGTTCTTC. It is translated as CASKRISGGAYNEQFF.

Points on this clone: Other nucleotide sequences in the sample specify the same CDR3. The chain recombines TRBV25-1 with TRBJ2-7; a weak D match, TRBD2 (5 bases). The CDR3 spans 12 residues. The V end lost 6 bases, the J end lost 1 base, and 7 bases lay between the germline ends. The germline gives CDR1 MGHDK, CDR2 SYGVNS. CDR3 region: CASSRGSYEQYF. CDR3 nucleotides: TGTGCCAGCAGCCGAGGGTCCTACGAGCAGTACTTC.

The chain joins TRBV28 to TRBJ1-4; perhaps TRBD1 as D (5 bases). CDR1 is MDHEN and CDR2 is SYDVKM in the germline V gene. Trimming took 2 bases from V and 5 from J, leaving 15 bases between them. The CDR3 has 16 residues. For the CDR3, the DNA is TGTGCCAGCAGTTTAGGTGGGGGGGGGTTGAATGAAAAACTGTTTTTT. This sequence encodes CASSLGGGGLNEKLFF.

The DNA of the CDR3 is TGTGCCACGCGGGCGGGGCCCACAGATACGCAGTATTTT. It encodes CATRAGPTDTQYF. The gene calls are TRBV15 and TRBJ2-3; tentatively, D is TRBD2 (6 bases). CDR3 length equals 13 residues. Germline V gene sequence: CDR1 LNHNV, CDR2 YYDKDF (reference sequence). The germline V and J ends were trimmed by 9 bases and 2 bases, with 12 bases remaining between them.

The rearrangement joins TRBV10-3 to TRBJ1-4, with D uncertain. Trimming stripped 0 bases from V and 4 bases from J, with 9 bases between. The CDR3 is 15 amino acids. Germline V gives CDR1 ENHRY, CDR2 SYGVKD. CDR3 sequence: CAISESRGRNEKLFF. Written as DNA, the CDR3 is TGTGCCATCAGTGAGTCTCGCGGGCGTAATGAAAAACTGTTTTTT.

This chain uses TRBV11-3 with TRBJ2-2; D might be TRBD1 (6 bases). V lost 0 bases and J 3 bases, leaving 23 bases between the germline ends. This CDR3 comprises 20 residues. CDR1 and CDR2 from the germline V gene are SGHNT and YENEEA. The CDR3 nucleotides read TGTGCCAGCAGCTTAGATCGGTTTTGGGTACAGGGTGCCGACACCGGGGAGCTGTTTTTT. The encoded protein is CASSLDRFWVQGADTGELFF.

The chain uses TRBV11-2 and TRBJ2-1; 9 nucleotides match TRBD1. The ends lost 5 bases at V and 1 base at J; junction bases unmatched: 3. The CDR3 length is 15 residues. The V gene's germline CDR1 is SGHAT and CDR2 FQNNGV. CDR3 protein: CASSLDRGSYNEQFF. The CDR3, as DNA: TGTGCCAGCAGCCTCGACAGGGGGTCCTACAATGAGCAGTTCTTC.

V usage is TRBV19 and J usage is TRBJ2-7; no clear D gene. V dropped 0 bases and J dropped 3 bases, with 6 bases sitting between them. This CDR3 has 13 residues. In germline, CDR1 is LNHDA, CDR2 SQIVND (reference sequence). This chain's CDR3 is CASSIDLRYEQYF. The CDR3 DNA follows: TGTGCCAGTAGTATAGATCTCCGCTACGAGCAGTACTTC.

The V call is TRBV7-2, the J call TRBJ1-6; 8 nucleotides match TRBD1. The CDR3 is 13 amino acids. Germline lookup yields CDR1 SGHTA and CDR2 FQGNSA. The V and J ends lost 8 bases and 9 bases, in that order; junction bases with no gene match: 6. The CDR3 spells CASLGQGGSPLHF. As DNA, the CDR3 is TGTGCCAGCTTAGGACAGGGAGGTTCACCCCTCCACTTT.

The chain has TRBV4-3 and TRBJ1-5; D not certain. CDR1 LGHNA and CDR2 YSLEER come from the germline V gene. The CDR3 totals 15 residues. Trimming stripped 0 bases from V and 0 bases from J, with 6 bases between. This CDR3 reads CASSQDTVSNQPQHF. The DNA of the CDR3 is TGCGCCAGCAGCCAAGACACAGTTAGCAATCAGCCCCAGCATTTT.

The chain links TRBV29-1 to TRBJ1-2, with D possibly TRBD1 on 5 matching bases. The length of the CDR3 is 14 residues. V was clipped by 4 bases and J by 8 bases, with 20 bases between them. The germline CDR1 and CDR2 sequences are SQVTM and ANQGSEA. The CDR3 DNA is TGCAGCGTTGTGCGCCTTTTGGGGCCGCTAGGCTACACCTTC. As protein: CSVVRLLGPLGYTF.

This sequence joins TRBV7-2 and TRBJ1-6; D not resolved. V was trimmed by 3 bases and J by 8 bases, leaving 14 bases between them. CDR3 length equals 15 residues. Germline lookup yields CDR1 SGHTA and CDR2 FQGNSA. In nucleotides, the CDR3 is TGTGCCAGCAGCTTTAGGGATAAGAGGGATTCACCCCTCCACTTT. It translates to CASSFRDKRDSPLHF.

The chain has TRBV5-6 and TRBJ1-4; 8 nucleotides match TRBD1. V was pared by 0 bases and J by 7 bases, with 2 bases of the junction left unmatched. CDR3 length equals 14 residues. Germline V gene sequence: CDR1 SGHDT, CDR2 YYEEEE. CDR3 sequence: CASSLGTGIEKLFF. The CDR3 DNA is TGTGCCAGCAGCTTGGGGACAGGGATTGAAAAACTGTTTTTT. Using reference TRBV5-6 and TRBJ1-4 for the parts outside the CDR3, the full variable domain is DAGVTQSPTHLIKTRGQQVTLRCSPKSGHDTVSWYQQALGQGPQFIFQYYEEEERQRGNFPDRFSGHQFPNYSSELNVNALLLGDSALYLCASSLGTGIEKLFFGSGTQLSVL.